One sample yielded the 32 T cell receptor beta chains listed below, sequenced in a study of CD8 T cells in ankylosing spondylitis. MiXCR, run by TCRdb on the 5' RACE reads, gives a single entry per CDR3 protein. The top ten hold 6.8% of the sample, which has about 240,000 distinct CDR3 sequences, less than 10% seen once. Sequenced sample: blood, either unsorted or a sorted T cell fraction (not recorded which). The source is a male donor with ankylosing spondylitis or in good health (not recorded which).

This clonotype has at least ten counts. The chain carries TRBV24-1 and TRBJ2-1; D is ambiguous. The CDR3 extends over 12 amino acids. V lost 2 bases and J 8 bases, leaving 6 bases between the germline ends. CDR1 and CDR2 from the germline V gene are KGHDR and SFDVKD. The CDR3 bases are TGTGCCACCAGTGATTCCCGCGATGAGCAGTTCTTC. This encodes CATSDSRDEQFF.

The sample holds many counts of this clonotype. This chain joins TRBV7-2 and TRBJ1-2; the D gene is possibly TRBD1 (6 bases). The germline gives CDR1 SGHTA, CDR2 FQGNSA. Trimming took off 0 bases at V and 4 bases at J, with 12 bases between the two ends. The CDR3 has 15 amino acids. This chain's CDR3 is CASSLAGTNSYGYTF. As DNA, the CDR3 is TGTGCCAGCAGCTTAGCCGGGACAAATAGCTATGGCTACACCTTC.

This clonotype occurred a few times. The CDR3, as DNA: TGTGCCAGTAGTATAGAGGGCGGCACTGAAGCTTTCTTT. Protein: CASSIEGGTEAFF. J is TRBJ1-1 and V is TRBV19; unclear D gene. The germline V gene encodes CDR1 LNHDA and CDR2 SQIVND (reference sequence). The V end lost 0 bases, the J end lost 4 bases, and 6 bases lay between the germline ends. The CDR3 extends over 13 amino acids. Combining the CDR3 with reference TRBV19 and TRBJ1-1 gives the whole variable domain DGGITQSPKYLFRKEGQNVTLSCEQNLNHDAMYWYRQDPGQGLRLIYYSQIVNDFQKGDIAEGYSVSREKKESFPLTVTSAQKNPTAFYLCASSIEGGTEAFFGQGTRLTVV.

This clonotype was counted many times. V gene TRBV12-3 or TRBV12-4 combines with J gene TRBJ1-1, with D possibly matching TRBD1 (6 bases). This CDR3 has 13 amino acids. The V and J ends lost 6 bases and 3 bases respectively, with 11 bases between them. CDR3 protein: CASSGGGHTEAFF. The CDR3 DNA reads TGTGCCAGCAGCGGGGGGGGGCACACTGAAGCTTTCTTT.

This clonotype showed up many times. This chain joins TRBV20-1 and TRBJ1-1; 8 nucleotides line up with TRBD1. The CDR3 runs 12 residues. From germline, CDR1 is DFQATT and CDR2 SNEGSKA (reference sequence). V trimming: 6 bases; J trimming: 4 bases; junction bases outside the gene matches: 4. The CDR3 coding sequence is TGCAGTGCAACCGACAGGGGCACTGAAGCTTTCTTT. Its protein is CSATDRGTEAFF.

Turning to this clonotype: This may be a read error, as it is one base from a much larger clone. This chain connects TRBV29-1 to TRBJ2-7, with 10 bases aligning to TRBD2. This CDR3 is built from 13 residues. Germline values: CDR1 SQVTM, CDR2 ANQGSEA. CDR3 sequence: CCVETSGLYEQYF. CDR3 DNA: TGCTGCGTTGAGACTAGCGGGCTCTACGAGCAGTACTTC.

This clonotype has at least ten counts. The chain carries TRBV19 and TRBJ1-1; a possible D gene is TRBD1 (6 bases). CDR3 length equals 15 residues. The V end was cut by 3 bases, the J end by 1 base, with 12 bases between. Germline assignment: CDR1 LNHDA and CDR2 SQIVND (reference sequence). The CDR3 reads CASSIWGQRNTEAFF. The CDR3 coding sequence is TGTGCCAGTAGTATTTGGGGACAAAGGAACACTGAAGCTTTCTTT.

The chain joins TRBV5-1 to TRBJ2-1; TRBD2 is a possible D gene (6 bases). The germline V gene encodes CDR1 SGHRS and CDR2 YFSETQ. V dropped 4 bases and J dropped 0 bases, with 14 bases sitting between them. The CDR3 sequence is 16 residues long. CDR3 DNA sequence: TGCGCCAGCAGCATACGGATAGCGGTCTCCTACAATGAGCAGTTCTTC. It is translated as CASSIRIAVSYNEQFF.

A remark on this clonotype: This may stem from a read error, because a much larger clone lies one nucleotide away. The gene calls are TRBV29-1 and TRBJ1-2, with D perhaps matching TRBD1 (6 bases). Germline V CDR1 and CDR2: SQVTM, ANQGSEA. This CDR3 is 13 amino acids long. CDR3 region: CSVENRENFGYTF. For the CDR3, the DNA is TGCAGCGTTGAAAACAGGGAGAACTTTGGCTACACCTTC.

In its sample, this clonotype was seen a few times. The chain employs TRBV6-1 and TRBJ2-1, with D perhaps matching TRBD1 (6 bases). The CDR3 covers 14 residues. Germline assignment: CDR1 MNHNS and CDR2 SASEGT. With 5 bases removed from V and 5 bases from J, the gap between germline ends came to 13 bases. The CDR3 DNA reads as TGTGCCAGCAGTCGGAGTTACAGGGACAATGAGCAGTTCTTC. Protein product: CASSRSYRDNEQFF.

This clonotype was seen repeatedly, ten times or more. The chain couples TRBV4-2 to TRBJ2-6; D remains ambiguous. Germline loops: CDR1 LGHNA, CDR2 YNFKEQ. The CDR3 runs to 15 residues. Trimming shortened V by 1 base and J by 2 bases, and 6 bases separated the two germline ends. CDR3 in DNA: TGTGCCAGCAGCCAAGGAGATACTGGGGCCAACGTCCTGACTTTC. Translating gives CASSQGDTGANVLTF.

The sample holds many counts of this clonotype. The rearrangement uses TRBV6-2 or TRBV6-3 and TRBJ2-2, with TRBD1 identical over 7 bases. J was trimmed by 5 bases and V by 5 bases; bases with no gene match: 8. Germline CDR1 reads MNHEY; CDR2 reads SVGEGT. CDR3 length equals 15 residues. CDR3 in amino acids: CASSPGTVETGELFF. CDR3 bases: TGTGCCAGCAGTCCCGGGACAGTAGAGACCGGGGAGCTGTTTTTT.

In this sample, this clonotype turned up many times. CDR3 in amino acids: CSARQGSNTGELFF. CDR3 bases: TGCAGTGCTAGACAGGGGTCGAACACCGGGGAGCTGTTTTTT. This chain connects TRBV20-1 to TRBJ2-2; tentative D call: TRBD1 (6 bases). The CDR3 spans 14 residues. Trimming cost V 2 bases and J 0 bases, with 7 bases left between them. Per germline, CDR1 DFQATT and CDR2 SNEGSKA (reference sequence).

At least ten counts were recorded for this clonotype. V and J are TRBV27 and TRBJ1-4; D unclear. Per germline, CDR1 MNHEY and CDR2 SMNVEV (reference sequence). The length of the CDR3 is 16 residues. V lost 7 bases, J lost 0 bases, and 15 bases lay in between. In DNA form, the CDR3 reads TGTGCCAGCACCTCCGGGCTCCCCTCAACTAATGAAAAACTGTTTTTT. This sequence encodes CASTSGLPSTNEKLFF.

This clonotype was detected ten times or more. V and J are TRBV6-5 and TRBJ1-3; D gene uncertain. Trimming removed 0 bases from V and 0 bases from J, with 6 bases in between. This CDR3 has 15 amino acids. The germline gives CDR1 MNHEY, CDR2 SVGAGI. For the CDR3, the DNA is TGTGCCAGCAGTTACTCGACGATCTCTGGAAACACCATATATTTT. Translating it yields CASSYSTISGNTIYF.

This clonotype has at least ten counts. The CDR3 DNA follows: TGTGCCAGCAGCTTTCACCGGGACGGCGAGCAGTTCTTC. Its protein product is CASSFHRDGEQFF. This chain uses TRBV5-5 with TRBJ2-1; perhaps D is TRBD1 or TRBD2 (5 bases each). Trimming stripped 2 bases from V and 10 bases from J, with 13 bases between. The CDR3 runs 13 residues. Germline CDR1 and CDR2: SGHKS and YYEKEE (reference sequence).

This clonotype appeared many times. The V and J genes are TRBV7-2 and TRBJ2-7; 7 nucleotides agree with TRBD2. Germline loops: CDR1 SGHTA, CDR2 FQGNSA. The CDR3 runs to 13 residues. The V segment lost 0 bases and the J segment 7 bases; nucleotides outside the gene matches: 3. This chain's CDR3 is CASSLAEAGEQYF. DNA of the CDR3: TGTGCCAGCAGCTTAGCGGAAGCGGGAGAGCAGTACTTC. The entire variable domain, with the rest obtained from reference TRBV7-2 and TRBJ2-7, is as follows: GAGVSQSPSNKVTEKGKDVELRCDPISGHTALYWYRQSLGQGLEFLIYFQGNSAPDKSGLPSDRFSAERTGGSVSTLTIQRTQQEDSAVYLCASSLAEAGEQYFGPGTRLTVT.

This clonotype was detected many times. The V call is TRBV12-3 or TRBV12-4, the J call TRBJ2-1, with no clear D. The CDR3 is made up of 12 amino acids. Trimming shortened V by 7 bases and J by 11 bases, and 15 bases separated the two germline ends. DNA for the CDR3: TGTGCCAGCAATTTTTGGGAAGCGAAGCAGTTCTTC. This sequence encodes CASNFWEAKQFF.

This clonotype was counted many times. The gene calls are TRBV12-3 or TRBV12-4 and TRBJ1-6; D unclear. CDR3 size: 12 residues. Trimming took off 6 bases at V and 10 bases at J, with 10 bases between the two ends. The CDR3 DNA sequence: TGTGCCAGCAGCTACCTCGGGTCACCCCTCCACTTT. Its protein is CASSYLGSPLHF.

The rearrangement joins TRBV12-3 or TRBV12-4 to TRBJ2-1, with 13 bases that match TRBD2. V gave up 5 bases and J gave up 7 bases; unmatched junction bases: 11. The CDR3 is 17 amino acids. The CDR3: CASSPKLLAGGPNEQFF. DNA for the CDR3: TGTGCCAGCAGTCCAAAGTTACTAGCGGGAGGGCCTAATGAGCAGTTCTTC.

CDR3 protein: CASSLMTGPEQYF. The CDR3 bases are TGTGCCAGCAGCCTCATGACAGGGCCCGAGCAGTACTTC. The chain couples TRBV7-2 to TRBJ2-7, with TRBD1 identical over 7 bases. Germline values: CDR1 SGHTA, CDR2 FQGNSA. V shed 5 bases, J shed 6 bases, and the junction held 7 bases outside the gene matches. The CDR3 runs 13 residues.

This clonotype was found many times. The gene calls are TRBV5-1 and TRBJ2-3; no definite D call. The CDR3 spans 15 residues. The V gene's germline CDR1 is SGHRS and CDR2 YFSETQ. Trimming left V 5 bases short and J 1 base short, with 14 bases between. DNA of the CDR3: TGCGCCAGCAGACTCCAAGGGCTGGGCACAGATACGCAGTATTTT. It translates to CASRLQGLGTDTQYF.

This clonotype was detected ten times or more. The rearrangement links TRBV20-1 to TRBJ2-1, with D perhaps TRBD2 (5 bases). There are 14 residues in the CDR3. Germline CDR1 is DFQATT and CDR2 is SNEGSKA (reference sequence). Trimming took off 0 bases at V and 5 bases at J, with 11 bases between the two ends. In DNA, the CDR3 is TGCAGTGCTAGAGATGATGGGCGGGACAATGAGCAGTTCTTC. Translating gives CSARDDGRDNEQFF.

At least ten counts were recorded for this clonotype. J is TRBJ2-2 and V is TRBV5-1; TRBD2 matches at 13 bases. Per germline, CDR1 SGHRS and CDR2 YFSETQ. Germline trimming cut 4 bases from V and 6 bases from J; bases unmatched to any gene: 9. CDR3 length: 17 residues. The DNA of the CDR3 is TGCGCCAGCAGCATAACCGGGACTAGCGGGAAATCCGGGGAGCTGTTTTTT. This sequence encodes CASSITGTSGKSGELFF.

This clonotype was seen repeatedly, ten times or more. The junction shows a germline mismatch at one end, possibly a read error. The gene calls are TRBV7-2 and TRBJ2-1; TRBD1 matches 7 bases. The germline CDR1 and CDR2 sequences are SGHTA and FQGNSA. The CDR3 has 12 amino acids. For the CDR3, the DNA is TGCGCCAGCAGCTTACAGGGGAATGAGCAGTTCTTC. Translated: CASSLQGNEQFF. The full variable domain, with the rest looked up from reference TRBV7-2 and TRBJ2-1, is GAGVSQSPSNKVTEKGKDVELRCDPISGHTALYWYRQSLGQGLEFLIYFQGNSAPDKSGLPSDRFSAERTGGSVSTLTIQRTQQEDSAVYLCASSLQGNEQFFGPGTRLTVL.

The CDR3 region has the DNA TGCAGTGCCCCAGGGCGGGGGAATCACAATGAGCAGTTCTTC. Translating it yields CSAPGRGNHNEQFF. This rearrangement joins TRBV20-1 to TRBJ2-1, with TRBD2 matching over 7 bases. This CDR3 is 14 amino acids long. CDR1 and CDR2 from the germline V gene are DFQATT and SNEGSKA (reference sequence). The junction had 10 bases not matched to a gene; V was cut back by 6 bases and J by 5 bases.

This clonotype was seen many times. CDR3 nucleotides: TGCAGCGTTGCCCGGGCGCAAGCTAATGAAAAACTGTTTTTT. Amino acids: CSVARAQANEKLFF. V usage is TRBV29-1 and J usage is TRBJ1-4; D remains ambiguous. CDR3 length: 14 residues. Germline V gene sequence: CDR1 SQVTM, CDR2 ANQGSEA. V gave up 4 bases and J gave up 3 bases, with 12 bases separating them.

This clonotype was seen ten or more times. The chain couples TRBV5-1 to TRBJ2-1; D may be TRBD2 (7 bases). Germline loops: CDR1 SGHRS, CDR2 YFSETQ. This CDR3 has 17 residues. V was pared by 4 bases and J by 4 bases, with 21 bases between. This chain's CDR3 is CASSNTQGTNFYNEQFF. Written as DNA, the CDR3 is TGCGCCAGCAGCAATACCCAGGGGACTAACTTTTACAATGAGCAGTTCTTC.

This clonotype was counted many times. This rearrangement joins TRBV24-1 to TRBJ1-4; D is unclear. Germline V gene lookup returns CDR1 KGHDR and CDR2 SFDVKD. Trimming cost V 3 bases and J 7 bases, with 5 bases left between them. The CDR3 loop spans 12 amino acids. CDR3 sequence (DNA): TGTGCCACCAGTGATGGAGGTGAAAAACTGTTTTTT. It encodes CATSDGGEKLFF.

This clonotype has only a few counts. The chain uses TRBV4-3 and TRBJ2-3; a possible D gene is TRBD2 (5 bases). CDR1 is LGHNA and CDR2 is YSLEER in the germline V gene. V shed 4 bases and J shed 6 bases, with 14 bases lying between them. The CDR3 runs to 14 residues. CDR3 region: CASSRAVQADTQYF. For the CDR3, the DNA is TGCGCCAGCAGCCGAGCGGTCCAGGCTGATACGCAGTATTTT.

This clonotype showed up many times. The chain has TRBV5-1 and TRBJ2-3, with a tentative D call TRBD2 (6 bases). Germline V gives CDR1 SGHRS, CDR2 YFSETQ. CDR3 length: 15 residues. V gave up 7 bases and J gave up 1 base, with 16 bases separating them. CDR3 sequence (DNA): TGCGCCAGCGCCCCGCGGGATATCCGCACAGATACGCAGTATTTT. Its translation is CASAPRDIRTDTQYF.

This clonotype was seen many times. This rearrangement joins TRBV2 to TRBJ1-4; no definite D call. This CDR3 is built from 14 residues. Trimming stripped 4 bases from V and 5 bases from J, with 11 bases between. The germline V gene encodes CDR1 SNHLY and CDR2 FYNNEI. CDR3 in amino acids: CASSGATENEKLFF. DNA for the CDR3: TGTGCCAGCAGTGGAGCGACTGAAAATGAAAAACTGTTTTTT.